These T cell receptor beta chains were read from a single sample in a study of radiotherapy plus CTLA-4 blockade in lung cancer. Data came from immunoSEQ multiplex PCR; TCRdb stores just in-frame clones and leaves some out. The sample shows about 81,000 clones, approximately 75% of them seen only once. The sample in question was peripheral blood, obtained from a patient treated with radiotherapy plus ipilimumab. Receptors were obtained from a human donor with non-small cell lung cancer that progressed on radiotherapy plus ipilimumab. The CDR3 runs from the conserved cysteine through the conserved F or W. A D gene is named only where the DNA matches it firmly. Rows may omit the clone size; those that give it use once, few, many or a size class.

CDR3 DNA: TGTGCCAGCAGCCAACAGGGGCGGATGGACACCGGGGAGCTGTTTTTT
CDR3 protein: CASSQQGRMDTGELFF
clone size: .
D gene: TRBD1
J gene: TRBJ2-2
V gene: TRBV11-1

CDR3 DNA: TGTGCCAGCAGTTTTACAGGGGGCGAGCAGTACTTC
CDR3 protein: CASSFTGGEQYF
clone size: .
D gene: TRBD1
J gene: TRBJ2-7
V gene: TRBV27

CDR3 DNA: TGTGCCAGCAGTGAAGGGGGCTTCGGGGCCCTCAATGAGCAGTTCTTC
CDR3 protein: CASSEGGFGALNEQFF
clone size: .
D gene: .
J gene: TRBJ2-1
V gene: TRBV6-1

CDR3 DNA: TGTGCCAGCAGCCCGGACCGGGACAACTACATATATTTT
CDR3 protein: CASSPDRDNYIYF
clone size: once
D gene: .
J gene: TRBJ1-3
V gene: TRBV7-8

CDR3 DNA: TGTGCCAGCATCCCCTGGGGGCTGGATGGCTACACCTTC
CDR3 protein: CASIPWGLDGYTF
clone size: .
D gene: .
J gene: TRBJ1-2
V gene: TRBV2

CDR3 DNA: TGTGCCAGCTCACAGAGCAATCAGCCCCAGCATTTT
CDR3 protein: CASSQSNQPQHF
clone size: .
D gene: .
J gene: TRBJ1-5
V gene: TRBV18

CDR3 DNA: TGCGCCAGCAGCTCAACAGGGGGCGGAAATGAGCAGTTCTTC
CDR3 protein: CASSSTGGGNEQFF
clone size: .
D gene: TRBD1
J gene: TRBJ2-1
V gene: TRBV5-1

CDR3 DNA: TGTGCCAGCAGCCGGGACAGGGGGGACCCAATCTATGGCTACACCTTC
CDR3 protein: CASSRDRGDPIYGYTF
clone size: few
D gene: TRBD1
J gene: TRBJ1-2
V gene: TRBV5-8

CDR3 DNA: TGTGCCAGCAGTTGGTGGGGCGGGGAGCTGTTTTTT
CDR3 protein: CASSWWGGELFF
clone size: .
D gene: .
J gene: TRBJ2-2
V gene: TRBV28

CDR3 DNA: TGTGCCAGCAGTTTAGGGCGGGGATGGGGCACCGGGGAGCTGTTTTTT
CDR3 protein: CASSLGRGWGTGELFF
clone size: .
D gene: .
J gene: TRBJ2-2
V gene: TRBV28

CDR3 DNA: TGTGCCAGCAGGATCCCGGGGTACAATGAGCAGTTCTTC
CDR3 protein: CASRIPGYNEQFF
clone size: .
D gene: .
J gene: TRBJ2-1
V gene: TRBV27

CDR3 DNA: TGTGCCAGCAGCCAACACGAGCGGGGGACGGGAGATACGCAGTATTTT
CDR3 protein: CASSQHERGTGDTQYF
clone size: .
D gene: TRBD2
J gene: TRBJ2-3
V gene: TRBV4-2

CDR3 DNA: TGCGCCAGCAGTGAGTTTGGCAGAACCTACGAGCAGTACTTC
CDR3 protein: CASSEFGRTYEQYF
clone size: .
D gene: .
J gene: TRBJ2-7
V gene: TRBV10-1

CDR3 DNA: TGTGCCAGCACCCGAGTAGGCGCGGCCGAGCAGTACTTC
CDR3 protein: CASTRVGAAEQYF
clone size: .
D gene: .
J gene: TRBJ2-7
V gene: TRBV6-1

CDR3 DNA: TGTGCCAGCAGCTCCGAACAGGCAGATACGCAGTATTTT
CDR3 protein: CASSSEQADTQYF
clone size: .
D gene: .
J gene: TRBJ2-3
V gene: TRBV5-5

CDR3 DNA: TGCGCCAGCAGCTTGGGCGGGGCCTCCTACGAGCAGTACTTC
CDR3 protein: CASSLGGASYEQYF
clone size: .
D gene: .
J gene: TRBJ2-7
V gene: TRBV5-1

CDR3 DNA: TGTGCCAGCAGTGCAGACACCAACTATGGCTACACCTTC
CDR3 protein: CASSADTNYGYTF
clone size: .
D gene: .
J gene: TRBJ1-2
V gene: TRBV2

CDR3 DNA: TGTGCCAGCAGCGCTGATCCGGGACAGGTTAGCTCCTACGAGCAGTACTTC
CDR3 protein: CASSADPGQVSSYEQYF
clone size: .
D gene: TRBD1
J gene: TRBJ2-7
V gene: TRBV9

CDR3 DNA: TGTGCCAGCAGCGTTGGTAGCGGGAGCTCCTACAATGAGCAGTTCTTC
CDR3 protein: CASSVGSGSSYNEQFF
clone size: .
D gene: TRBD2
J gene: TRBJ2-1
V gene: TRBV9

CDR3 DNA: TGTGCCAGCAGCTGGGCTAACTATGGCTACACCTTC
CDR3 protein: CASSWANYGYTF
clone size: .
D gene: .
J gene: TRBJ1-2
V gene: TRBV6-5

CDR3 DNA: TGCGCCAGCAGCTTGGGCAGGGAAACGGACGAGCAGTACTTC
CDR3 protein: CASSLGRETDEQYF
clone size: once
D gene: .
J gene: TRBJ2-7
V gene: TRBV5-1

CDR3 DNA: TGCAGCGTTGATTGGGCGGGCGGCAATGAGCAGTTCTTC
CDR3 protein: CSVDWAGGNEQFF
clone size: .
D gene: .
J gene: TRBJ2-1
V gene: TRBV29-1

CDR3 DNA: TGTGCCAGCAGCCCACTTAGGGACGATTCACCCCTCCACTTT
CDR3 protein: CASSPLRDDSPLHF
clone size: .
D gene: .
J gene: TRBJ1-6
V gene: TRBV7-6

CDR3 DNA: TGTGCCAGCAGTGACGCAGGGGGAGGTGGCAATCAGCCCCAGCATTTT
CDR3 protein: CASSDAGGGGNQPQHF
clone size: .
D gene: TRBD1
J gene: TRBJ1-5
V gene: TRBV2

CDR3 DNA: TGTGCCAGCAGGCCCGTAACGGGTCTCTCCTACGAGCAGTACTTC
CDR3 protein: CASRPVTGLSYEQYF
clone size: .
D gene: .
J gene: TRBJ2-7
V gene: TRBV6-5

CDR3 DNA: TGTGCCAGCAGCTTAGCCCCAGGGAGGGGATACAATGAGCAGTTCTTC
CDR3 protein: CASSLAPGRGYNEQFF
clone size: .
D gene: TRBD2
J gene: TRBJ2-1
V gene: TRBV7-6

CDR3 DNA: TGTGCCAGCAGCCGTAGCGGGGGGTTTAGCGGTGAGCAGTTCTTC
CDR3 protein: CASSRSGGFSGEQFF
clone size: once
D gene: TRBD2
J gene: TRBJ2-1
V gene: TRBV5-4

CDR3 DNA: TGTGCCAGCAGTCCGCGACCTTGGGGGGCGGAAACTGAAGCTTTCTTT
CDR3 protein: CASSPRPWGAETEAFF
clone size: .
D gene: .
J gene: TRBJ1-1
V gene: TRBV6-6

CDR3 DNA: TGTGCCAGCAGTAGATCAGGGCAAGCGGGGGGGCCGTGGCAAGAGACCCAGTACTTC
CDR3 protein: CASSRSGQAGGPWQETQYF
clone size: .
D gene: TRBD2
J gene: TRBJ2-5
V gene: TRBV28

CDR3 DNA: TGCGCCAGCAGCCGAGAGGGCTACACTGAAGCTTTCTTT
CDR3 protein: CASSREGYTEAFF
clone size: few
D gene: .
J gene: TRBJ1-1
V gene: TRBV4-1

CDR3 DNA: TGTGCCACCAGCAGAGATCTCTCGAGGGGCATTGATCAGCCCCAGCATTTT
CDR3 protein: CATSRDLSRGIDQPQHF
clone size: .
D gene: .
J gene: TRBJ1-5
V gene: TRBV15

CDR3 DNA: TGTGCCAGCAGTCCCGGCGGGACAGCATTTTACTCTGGGGCCAACGTCCTGACTTTC
CDR3 protein: CASSPGGTAFYSGANVLTF
clone size: few
D gene: .
J gene: TRBJ2-6
V gene: TRBV27

CDR3 DNA: TGCGCCAGCAGCGGCGGGAGTACCGATACGCAGTATTTT
CDR3 protein: CASSGGSTDTQYF
clone size: .
D gene: TRBD2
J gene: TRBJ2-3
V gene: TRBV5-1

CDR3 DNA: TGCGCCAGCAGCCAAATGGACAGAGCTGGAAACACCATATATTTT
CDR3 protein: CASSQMDRAGNTIYF
clone size: few
D gene: .
J gene: TRBJ1-3
V gene: TRBV4-1

CDR3 DNA: TGCGCCAGCAGTGAGTCTACTAGCCCTGGAGAGACCCAGTACTTC
CDR3 protein: CASSESTSPGETQYF
clone size: .
D gene: .
J gene: TRBJ2-5
V gene: TRBV10-1

CDR3 DNA: TGTGCCAGCAACGTGGGGACAGAAACTAATGAAAAACTGTTTTTT
CDR3 protein: CASNVGTETNEKLFF
clone size: .
D gene: TRBD1
J gene: TRBJ1-4
V gene: TRBV2

CDR3 DNA: TGTGCCAGCAGCTCCGCCGACGCCAATGAGCAGTTCTTC
CDR3 protein: CASSSADANEQFF
clone size: few
D gene: .
J gene: TRBJ2-1
V gene: TRBV5-5

CDR3 DNA: TGTGCCAGCGGGGACAGACTCTACGAGCAGTACTTC
CDR3 protein: CASGDRLYEQYF
clone size: .
D gene: TRBD1
J gene: TRBJ2-7
V gene: TRBV9

CDR3 DNA: TGTGCCAGCAGCCCTAACAGGGGGGACTCCTACGAGCAGTACTTC
CDR3 protein: CASSPNRGDSYEQYF
clone size: few
D gene: TRBD1
J gene: TRBJ2-7
V gene: TRBV7-9

CDR3 DNA: TGTGCCAGCAGTGACTCGGGGGCAGACAATCAGCCCCAGCATTTT
CDR3 protein: CASSDSGADNQPQHF
clone size: .
D gene: .
J gene: TRBJ1-5
V gene: TRBV6-4

CDR3 DNA: TGTGCCAGCAGTCCTTCTGCTTCGCTCACCTCTAACTATGGCTACACCTTC
CDR3 protein: CASSPSASLTSNYGYTF
clone size: .
D gene: .
J gene: TRBJ1-2
V gene: TRBV27

CDR3 DNA: TGTGCCAGCAGTCCTGTCGACGGCCCTAGCACAGATACGCAGTATTTT
CDR3 protein: CASSPVDGPSTDTQYF
clone size: .
D gene: .
J gene: TRBJ2-3
V gene: TRBV28

CDR3 DNA: TGTGCCAGCAGCTCCTGGACCAATGAGCAGTTCTTC
CDR3 protein: CASSSWTNEQFF
clone size: .
D gene: .
J gene: TRBJ2-1
V gene: TRBV11-2

CDR3 DNA: TGTGCCAGCGCAGCCAACAAAATCAGGGGAACTAATGAAAAACTGTTTTTT
CDR3 protein: CASAANKIRGTNEKLFF
clone size: .
D gene: .
J gene: TRBJ1-4
V gene: TRBV7-6

CDR3 DNA: TGTGCCAGCAGCTTAAATGTAGAGGCGCAGGGAAGACCTGTTCAGCCCCAGCATTTT
CDR3 protein: CASSLNVEAQGRPVQPQHF
clone size: .
D gene: .
J gene: TRBJ1-5
V gene: TRBV7-9

CDR3 DNA: TGTGCCAGCAGTTCCCGGCAGAATTTTTATGGCTACACCTTC
CDR3 protein: CASSSRQNFYGYTF
clone size: .
D gene: .
J gene: TRBJ1-2
V gene: TRBV27

CDR3 DNA: TGTGCCAGCAGCTCCCGGGATCGTAGAAGGACTGAAGCTTTCTTT
CDR3 protein: CASSSRDRRRTEAFF
clone size: .
D gene: .
J gene: TRBJ1-1
V gene: TRBV7-9

CDR3 DNA: TGTGCCAGCAGACTGGACAGGGGGGGAACTGAAGCTTTCTTT
CDR3 protein: CASRLDRGGTEAFF
clone size: .
D gene: TRBD1
J gene: TRBJ1-1
V gene: TRBV2

CDR3 DNA: TGCGCCAGCAGCCAAGCCACTATCTACAATGAGCAGTTCTTC
CDR3 protein: CASSQATIYNEQFF
clone size: .
D gene: .
J gene: TRBJ2-1
V gene: TRBV4-1

CDR3 DNA: TGTGCCAGCAGTGAAAATATCTGGACCCAGTACTTC
CDR3 protein: CASSENIWTQYF
clone size: once
D gene: .
J gene: TRBJ2-5
V gene: TRBV6-1

CDR3 DNA: TGCGCCAGCAGCTTGGGGGGTACCTACGAGCAGTACTTC
CDR3 protein: CASSLGGTYEQYF
clone size: once
D gene: .
J gene: TRBJ2-7
V gene: TRBV5-1

CDR3 DNA: TGTGCCAGCAGCTTGCGGCCTCCCGGGGAGCTGTTTTTT
CDR3 protein: CASSLRPPGELFF
clone size: .
D gene: .
J gene: TRBJ2-2
V gene: TRBV5-8

CDR3 DNA: TGTGCCAGCAGTTTATGGGAGTCGGGCACCGGGGAGCTGTTTTTT
CDR3 protein: CASSLWESGTGELFF
clone size: .
D gene: .
J gene: TRBJ2-2
V gene: TRBV28